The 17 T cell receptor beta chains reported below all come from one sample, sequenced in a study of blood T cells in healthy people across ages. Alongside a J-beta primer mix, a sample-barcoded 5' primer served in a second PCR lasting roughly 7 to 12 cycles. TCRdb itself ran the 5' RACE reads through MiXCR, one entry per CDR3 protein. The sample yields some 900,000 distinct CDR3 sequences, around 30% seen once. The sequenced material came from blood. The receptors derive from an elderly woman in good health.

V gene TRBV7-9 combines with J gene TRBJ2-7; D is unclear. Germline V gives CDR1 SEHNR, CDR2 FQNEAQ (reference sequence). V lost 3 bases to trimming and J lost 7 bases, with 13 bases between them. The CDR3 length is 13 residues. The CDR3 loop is CASSFPTSWEQYF. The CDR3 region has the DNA TGTGCCAGCAGCTTTCCGACCTCCTGGGAGCAGTACTTC.

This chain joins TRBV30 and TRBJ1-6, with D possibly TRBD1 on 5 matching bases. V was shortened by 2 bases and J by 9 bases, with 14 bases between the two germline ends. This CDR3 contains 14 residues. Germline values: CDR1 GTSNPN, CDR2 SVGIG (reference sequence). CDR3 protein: CAWSSGTRGSPLHF. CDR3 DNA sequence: TGTGCCTGGAGTTCCGGGACGCGCGGTTCACCCCTCCACTTT.

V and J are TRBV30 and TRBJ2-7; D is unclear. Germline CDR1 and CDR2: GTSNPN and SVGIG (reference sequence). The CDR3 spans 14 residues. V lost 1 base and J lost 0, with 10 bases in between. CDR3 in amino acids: CAWSEASLSYEQYF. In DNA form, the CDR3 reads TGTGCCTGGAGTGAGGCGTCCCTCTCCTACGAGCAGTACTTC.

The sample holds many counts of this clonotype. The CDR3 DNA reads TGTGCCAGCAGTCCCCTTTGGGGGACAAGGGTGACCCAGTACTTC. It codes for CASSPLWGTRVTQYF. The chain couples TRBV27 to TRBJ2-5, with D possibly TRBD1 on 6 matching bases. This CDR3 is built from 15 residues. V was shortened by 5 bases and J by 7 bases, with 20 bases between the two germline ends. Germline CDR1 is MNHEY and CDR2 is SMNVEV (reference sequence).

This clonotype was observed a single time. The CDR3 DNA sequence: TGTGCCTGGAAAGTCGCGGGCCTCAGTTCACCCCTCCACTTT. Amino acid sequence: CAWKVAGLSSPLHF. V usage is TRBV30 and J usage is TRBJ1-6; unclear D gene. CDR3 length equals 14 residues. With 4 bases removed from V and 9 bases from J, the gap between germline ends came to 16 bases. From germline, CDR1 is GTSNPN and CDR2 SVGIG (reference sequence).

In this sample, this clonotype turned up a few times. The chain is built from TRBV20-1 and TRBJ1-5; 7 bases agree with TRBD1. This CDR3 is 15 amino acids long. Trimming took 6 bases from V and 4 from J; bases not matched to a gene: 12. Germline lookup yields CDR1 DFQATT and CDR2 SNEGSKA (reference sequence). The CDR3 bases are TGCAGTGCAAGATTACAGGGGCCGCTAAATCAGCCCCAGCATTTT. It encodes CSARLQGPLNQPQHF.

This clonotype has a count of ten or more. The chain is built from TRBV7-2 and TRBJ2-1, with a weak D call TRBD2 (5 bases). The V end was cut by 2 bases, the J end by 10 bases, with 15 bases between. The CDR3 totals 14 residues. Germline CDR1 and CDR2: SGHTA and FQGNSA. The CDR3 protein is CASSLIPVGEEQFF. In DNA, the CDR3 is TGTGCCAGCAGCTTAATCCCTGTTGGGGAGGAGCAGTTCTTC.

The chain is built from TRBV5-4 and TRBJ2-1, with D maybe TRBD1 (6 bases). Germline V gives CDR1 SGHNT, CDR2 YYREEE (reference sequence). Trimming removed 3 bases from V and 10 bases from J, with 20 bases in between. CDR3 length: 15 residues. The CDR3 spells CASSSAGTPVWEQFF. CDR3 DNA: TGTGCCAGCAGCTCGGCCGGGACACCTGTTTGGGAGCAGTTCTTC.

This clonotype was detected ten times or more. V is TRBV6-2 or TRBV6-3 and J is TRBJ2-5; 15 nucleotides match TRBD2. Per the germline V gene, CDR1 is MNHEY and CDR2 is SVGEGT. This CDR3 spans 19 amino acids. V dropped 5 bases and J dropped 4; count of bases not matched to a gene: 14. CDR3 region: CASSQRAGLAGGLGETQYF. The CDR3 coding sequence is TGTGCCAGCAGTCAACGCGCTGGACTAGCGGGGGGGCTGGGAGAGACCCAGTACTTC.

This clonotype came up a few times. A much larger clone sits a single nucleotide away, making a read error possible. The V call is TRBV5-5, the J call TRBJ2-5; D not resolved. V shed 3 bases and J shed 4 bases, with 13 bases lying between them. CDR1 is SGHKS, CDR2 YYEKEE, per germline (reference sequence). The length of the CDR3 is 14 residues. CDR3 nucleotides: TGTGCCAGCAGCTGTAATCTGGCGGCAGAGACCCAGTACTTC. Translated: CASSCNLAAETQYF. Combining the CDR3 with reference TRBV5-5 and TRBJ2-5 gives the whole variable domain DAGVTQSPTHLIKTRGQQVTLRCSPISGHKSVSWYQQVLGQGPQFIFQYYEKEERGRGNFPDRFSARQFPNYSSELNVNALLLGDSALYLCASSCNLAAETQYFGPGTRLLVL.

CDR3 bases: TGTGCCAGCAGCCAAAGAGAACAGGGGATTGAGACCCAGTACTTC. Protein product: CASSQREQGIETQYF. The rearrangement uses TRBV4-2 and TRBJ2-5; 7 bases map to TRBD1. The germline V gene has CDR1 LGHNA and CDR2 YNFKEQ. Losses at the gene ends were 2 bases for V and 5 bases for J; bases not matched to a gene: 8. This CDR3 has 15 amino acids.

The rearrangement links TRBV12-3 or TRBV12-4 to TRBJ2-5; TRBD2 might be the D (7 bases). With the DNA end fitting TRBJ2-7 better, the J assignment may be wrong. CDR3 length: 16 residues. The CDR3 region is CASSLAREIRGGEQYF. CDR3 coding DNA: TGTGCCAGCAGTCTGGCCCGGGAGATTAGGGGGGGCGAGCAGTACTTC.

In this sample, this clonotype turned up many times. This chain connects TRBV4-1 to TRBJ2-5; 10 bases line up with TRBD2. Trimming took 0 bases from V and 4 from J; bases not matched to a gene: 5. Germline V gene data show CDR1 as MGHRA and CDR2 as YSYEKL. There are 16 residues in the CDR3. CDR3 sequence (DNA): TGCGCCAGCAGCCAAGAAGGAGCGGGGGGGCGAGAGACCCAGTACTTC. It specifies CASSQEGAGGRETQYF.

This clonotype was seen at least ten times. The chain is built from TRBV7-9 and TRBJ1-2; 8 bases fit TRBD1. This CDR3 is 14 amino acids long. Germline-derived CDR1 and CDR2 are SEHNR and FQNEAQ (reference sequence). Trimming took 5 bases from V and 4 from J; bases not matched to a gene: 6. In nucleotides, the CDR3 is TGTGCCAGCAGCCCACGGACAGGGCTCTATGGCTACACCTTC. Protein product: CASSPRTGLYGYTF.

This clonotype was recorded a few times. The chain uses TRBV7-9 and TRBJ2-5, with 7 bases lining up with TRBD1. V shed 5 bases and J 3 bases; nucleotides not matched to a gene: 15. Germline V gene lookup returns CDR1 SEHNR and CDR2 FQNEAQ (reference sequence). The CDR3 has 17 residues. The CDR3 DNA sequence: TGTGCCAGCAGCGTCACAGGGGCCCCGCTGTTTAAAGAGACCCAGTACTTC. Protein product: CASSVTGAPLFKETQYF.

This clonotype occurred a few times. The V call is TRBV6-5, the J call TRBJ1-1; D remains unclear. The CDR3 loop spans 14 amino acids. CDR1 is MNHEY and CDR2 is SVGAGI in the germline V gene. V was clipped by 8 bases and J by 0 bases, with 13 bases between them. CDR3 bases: TGTGCCAGCCTAAGAGGTGGGGTGAACACTGAAGCTTTCTTT. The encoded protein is CASLRGGVNTEAFF.

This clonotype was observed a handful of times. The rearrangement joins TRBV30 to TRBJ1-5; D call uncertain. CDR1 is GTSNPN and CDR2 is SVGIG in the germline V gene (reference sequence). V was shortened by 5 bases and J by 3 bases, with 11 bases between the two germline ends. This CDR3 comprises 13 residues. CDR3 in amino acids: CAWSLGPNQPQHF. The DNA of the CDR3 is TGTGCCTGGTCCCTCGGGCCCAATCAGCCCCAGCATTTT.